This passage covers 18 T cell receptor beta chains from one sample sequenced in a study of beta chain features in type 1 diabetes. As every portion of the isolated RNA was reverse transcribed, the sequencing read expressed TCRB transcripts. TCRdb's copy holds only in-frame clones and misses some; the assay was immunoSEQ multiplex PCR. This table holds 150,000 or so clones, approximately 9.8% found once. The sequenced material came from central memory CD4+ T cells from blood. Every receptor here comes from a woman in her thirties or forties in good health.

CDR3 DNA sequence: TGTGCCAGCAGCTTTGGTAGTTTAACTAATGAAAAACTGTTTTTT. Its protein product is CASSFGSLTNEKLFF. This chain uses TRBV7-6 with TRBJ1-4; D gene unclear. Germline assignment: CDR1 SGHVS and CDR2 FNYEAQ. This CDR3 comprises 15 residues. Trimming stripped 3 bases from V and 1 base from J, with 9 bases between.

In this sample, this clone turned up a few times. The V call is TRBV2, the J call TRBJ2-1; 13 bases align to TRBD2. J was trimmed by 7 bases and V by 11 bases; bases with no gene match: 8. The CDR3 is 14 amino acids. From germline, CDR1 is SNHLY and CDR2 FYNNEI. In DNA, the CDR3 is TGTGCCGGGACTACTAGCGGGGGGGCTAATGAGCAGTTCTTC. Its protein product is CAGTTSGGANEQFF.

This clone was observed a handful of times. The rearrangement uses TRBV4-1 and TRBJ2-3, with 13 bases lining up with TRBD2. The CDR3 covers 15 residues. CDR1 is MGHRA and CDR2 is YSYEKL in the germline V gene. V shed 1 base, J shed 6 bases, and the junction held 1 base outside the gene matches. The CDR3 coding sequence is TGCGCCAGCAGCCAAGTGGGACTAGCGGGGGATACGCAGTATTTT. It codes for CASSQVGLAGDTQYF.

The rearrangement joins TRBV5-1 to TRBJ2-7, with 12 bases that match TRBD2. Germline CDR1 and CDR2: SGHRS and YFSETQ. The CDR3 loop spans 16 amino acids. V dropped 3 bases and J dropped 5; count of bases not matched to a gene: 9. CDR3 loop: CASSSTSLAGGNEQYF. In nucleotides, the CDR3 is TGCGCCAGCAGCTCAACCTCACTAGCGGGGGGCAACGAGCAGTACTTC.

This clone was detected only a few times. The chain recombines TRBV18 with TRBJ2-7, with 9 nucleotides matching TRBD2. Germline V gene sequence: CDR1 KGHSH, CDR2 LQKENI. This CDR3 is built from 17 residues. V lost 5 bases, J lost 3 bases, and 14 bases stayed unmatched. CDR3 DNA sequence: TGTGCCAGCTCAAAATCATCTCCCGGGACTAGCAGCTACGAGCAGTACTTC. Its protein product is CASSKSSPGTSSYEQYF.

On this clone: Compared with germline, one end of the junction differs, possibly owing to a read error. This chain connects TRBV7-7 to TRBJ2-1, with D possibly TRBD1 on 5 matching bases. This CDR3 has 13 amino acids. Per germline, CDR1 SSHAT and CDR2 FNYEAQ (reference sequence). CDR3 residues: CASSPQTDNEQFF. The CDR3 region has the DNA TGTGCTAGCAGCCCCCAGACAGACAATGAGCAGTTCTTC.

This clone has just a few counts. CDR3 in DNA: TGTGCCAGCAGCCAGGGCAGCAGGCGGGAGACCCAGTACTTC. Encoded protein: CASSQGSRRETQYF. The chain recombines TRBV6-5 with TRBJ2-5; D is perhaps TRBD1 (5 bases). The germline V gene has CDR1 MNHEY and CDR2 SVGAGI. V shed 6 bases and J shed 5 bases, with 16 bases lying between them. The CDR3 spans 14 residues.

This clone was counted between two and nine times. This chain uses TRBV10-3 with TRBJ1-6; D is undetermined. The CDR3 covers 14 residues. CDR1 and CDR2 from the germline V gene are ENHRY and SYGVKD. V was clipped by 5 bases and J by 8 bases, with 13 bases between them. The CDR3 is CAISPLPVDSPLHF. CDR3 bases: TGTGCCATCAGTCCTTTACCCGTAGATTCACCCCTCCACTTT.

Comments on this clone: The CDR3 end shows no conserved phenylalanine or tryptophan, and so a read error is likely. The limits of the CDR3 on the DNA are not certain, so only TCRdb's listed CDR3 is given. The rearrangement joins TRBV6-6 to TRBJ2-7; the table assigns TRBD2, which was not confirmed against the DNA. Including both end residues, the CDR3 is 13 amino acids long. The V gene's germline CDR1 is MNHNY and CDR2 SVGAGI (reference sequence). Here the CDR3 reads CASSPQLAAQLLL.

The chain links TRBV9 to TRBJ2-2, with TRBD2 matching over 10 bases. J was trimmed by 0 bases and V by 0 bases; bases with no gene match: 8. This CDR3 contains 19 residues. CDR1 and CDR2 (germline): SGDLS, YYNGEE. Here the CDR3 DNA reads TGTGCCAGCAGCGTAGTACCTAGCGGGGGAGGAGCGAACACCGGGGAGCTGTTTTTT. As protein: CASSVVPSGGGANTGELFF.

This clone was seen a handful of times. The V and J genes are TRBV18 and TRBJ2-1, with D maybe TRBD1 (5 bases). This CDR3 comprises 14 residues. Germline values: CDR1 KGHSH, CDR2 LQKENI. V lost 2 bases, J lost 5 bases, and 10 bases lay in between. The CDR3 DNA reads TGTGCCAGCTCACCAACGGACACCAACAATGAGCAGTTCTTC. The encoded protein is CASSPTDTNNEQFF.

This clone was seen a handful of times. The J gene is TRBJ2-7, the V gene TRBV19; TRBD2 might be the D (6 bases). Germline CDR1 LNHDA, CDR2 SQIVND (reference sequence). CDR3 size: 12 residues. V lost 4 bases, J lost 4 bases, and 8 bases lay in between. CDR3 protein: CASSRGEYEQYF. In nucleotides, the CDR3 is TGTGCCAGTAGTAGGGGGGAGTACGAGCAGTACTTC.

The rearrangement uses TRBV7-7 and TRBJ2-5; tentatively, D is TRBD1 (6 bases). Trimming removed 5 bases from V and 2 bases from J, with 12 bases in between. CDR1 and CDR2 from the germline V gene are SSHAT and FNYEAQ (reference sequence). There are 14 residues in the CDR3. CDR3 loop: CASSSGQLQETQYF. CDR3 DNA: TGTGCCAGCAGCAGTGGACAGTTACAAGAGACCCAGTACTTC.

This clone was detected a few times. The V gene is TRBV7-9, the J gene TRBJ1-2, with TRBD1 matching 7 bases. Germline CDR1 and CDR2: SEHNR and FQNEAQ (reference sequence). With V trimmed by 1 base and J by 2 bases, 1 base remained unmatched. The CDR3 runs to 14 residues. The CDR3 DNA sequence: TGTGCCAGCAGCTTAGAGGGGGCGAACTATGGCTACACCTTC. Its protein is CASSLEGANYGYTF.

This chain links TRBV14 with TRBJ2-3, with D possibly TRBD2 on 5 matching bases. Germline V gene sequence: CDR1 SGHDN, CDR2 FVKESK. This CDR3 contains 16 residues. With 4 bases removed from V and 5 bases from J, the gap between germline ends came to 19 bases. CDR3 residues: CASSRERTPRGDTQYF. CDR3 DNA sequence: TGTGCCAGCAGCCGAGAGAGGACTCCCCGGGGAGATACGCAGTATTTT.

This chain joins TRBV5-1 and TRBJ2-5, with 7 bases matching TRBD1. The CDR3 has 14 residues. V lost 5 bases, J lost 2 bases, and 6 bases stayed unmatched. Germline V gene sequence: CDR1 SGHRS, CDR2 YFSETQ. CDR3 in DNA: TGCGCCAGCAGTTCGGGACAGCAACAAGAGACCCAGTACTTC. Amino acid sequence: CASSSGQQQETQYF.

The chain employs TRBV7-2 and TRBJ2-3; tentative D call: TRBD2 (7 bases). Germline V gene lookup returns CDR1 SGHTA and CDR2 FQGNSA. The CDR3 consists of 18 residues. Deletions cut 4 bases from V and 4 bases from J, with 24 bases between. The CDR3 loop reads CASSSRGGLGSIPDTQYF. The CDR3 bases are TGTGCCAGCAGCTCTAGGGGGGGACTGGGCTCAATCCCAGATACGCAGTATTTT.

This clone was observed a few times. This CDR3 reads CASSYSGGMNSPLHF. The CDR3 bases are TGTGCCAGCAGTTACTCTGGGGGGATGAATTCACCCCTCCACTTT. The genes are TRBV6-5 and TRBJ1-6; D possibly corresponds to TRBD1 (5 bases). V gave up 0 bases and J gave up 7 bases, with 10 bases separating them. The V gene's germline CDR1 is MNHEY and CDR2 SVGAGI. The CDR3 sequence is 15 residues long.